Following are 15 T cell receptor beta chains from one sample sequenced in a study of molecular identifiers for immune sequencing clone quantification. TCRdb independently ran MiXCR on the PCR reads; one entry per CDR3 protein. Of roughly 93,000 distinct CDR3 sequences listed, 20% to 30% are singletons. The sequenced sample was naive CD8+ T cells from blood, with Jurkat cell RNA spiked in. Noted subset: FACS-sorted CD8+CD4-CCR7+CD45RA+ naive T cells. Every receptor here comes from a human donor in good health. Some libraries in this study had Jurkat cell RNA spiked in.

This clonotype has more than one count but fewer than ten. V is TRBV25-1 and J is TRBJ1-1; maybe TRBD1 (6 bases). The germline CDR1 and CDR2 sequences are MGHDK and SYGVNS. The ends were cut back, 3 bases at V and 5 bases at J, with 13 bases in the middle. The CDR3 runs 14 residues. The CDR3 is CASSDGGDDTEAFF. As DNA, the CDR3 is TGTGCCAGCAGTGACGGGGGCGACGATACTGAAGCTTTCTTT. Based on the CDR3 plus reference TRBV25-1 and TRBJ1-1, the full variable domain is EADIYQTPRYLVIGTGKKITLECSQTMGHDKMYWYQQDPGMELHLIHYSYGVNSTEKGDLSSESTVSRIRTEHFPLTLESARPSHTSQYLCASSDGGDDTEAFFGQGTRLTVV.

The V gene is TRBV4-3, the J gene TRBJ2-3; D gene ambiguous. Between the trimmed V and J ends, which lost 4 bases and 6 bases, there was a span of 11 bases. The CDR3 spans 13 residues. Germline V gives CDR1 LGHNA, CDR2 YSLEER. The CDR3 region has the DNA TGCGCCAGCAGCCGAGATATAGGCGATACGCAGTATTTT. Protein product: CASSRDIGDTQYF.

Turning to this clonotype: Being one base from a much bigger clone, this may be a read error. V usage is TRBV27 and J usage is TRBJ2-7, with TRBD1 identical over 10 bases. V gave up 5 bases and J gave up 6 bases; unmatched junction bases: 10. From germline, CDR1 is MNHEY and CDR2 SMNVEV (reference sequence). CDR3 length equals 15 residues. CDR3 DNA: TGTGCCAGCAGTACCGGCGGGACAGGGGCCTTCGAGCAGTACTTC. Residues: CASSTGGTGAFEQYF.

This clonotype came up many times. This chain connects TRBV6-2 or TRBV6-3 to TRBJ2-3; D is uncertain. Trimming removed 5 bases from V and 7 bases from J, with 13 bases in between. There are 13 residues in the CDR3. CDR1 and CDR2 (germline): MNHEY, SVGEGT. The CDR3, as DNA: TGTGCCAGCAGTCACCCGACGGAGTATACGCAGTATTTT. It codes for CASSHPTEYTQYF.

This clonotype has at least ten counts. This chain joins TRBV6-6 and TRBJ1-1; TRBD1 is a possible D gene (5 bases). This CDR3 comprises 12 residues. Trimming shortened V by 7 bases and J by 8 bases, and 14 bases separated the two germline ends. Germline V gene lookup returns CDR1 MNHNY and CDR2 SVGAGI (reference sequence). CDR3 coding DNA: TGTGCCAGCACCCTGGGGGTAGTCGAAGCTTTCTTT. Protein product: CASTLGVVEAFF.

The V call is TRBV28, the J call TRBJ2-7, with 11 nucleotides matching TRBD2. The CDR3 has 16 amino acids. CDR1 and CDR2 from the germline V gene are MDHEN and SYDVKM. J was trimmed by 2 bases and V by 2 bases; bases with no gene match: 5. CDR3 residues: CASSLRASGRTYEQYF. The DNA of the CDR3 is TGTGCCAGCAGTTTAAGGGCTAGCGGGAGGACCTACGAGCAGTACTTC.

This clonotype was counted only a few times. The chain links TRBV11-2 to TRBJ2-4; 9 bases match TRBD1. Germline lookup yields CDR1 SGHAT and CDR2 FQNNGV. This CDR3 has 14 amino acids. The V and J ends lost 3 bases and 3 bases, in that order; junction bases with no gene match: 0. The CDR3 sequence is CASSLTGGKNIQYF. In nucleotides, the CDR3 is TGTGCCAGCAGCTTGACAGGGGGCAAAAACATTCAGTACTTC.

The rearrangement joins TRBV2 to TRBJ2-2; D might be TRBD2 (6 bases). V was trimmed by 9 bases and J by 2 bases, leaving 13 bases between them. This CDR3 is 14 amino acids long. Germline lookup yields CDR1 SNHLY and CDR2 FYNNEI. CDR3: CARDSGDNTGELFF. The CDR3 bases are TGTGCCAGGGATAGCGGAGACAACACCGGGGAGCTGTTTTTT.

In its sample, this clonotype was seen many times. DNA for the CDR3: TGTGCCAGCAGTCCCGGGACACTGCTCGAGCAGTACTTC. This codes for CASSPGTLLEQYF. This rearrangement joins TRBV27 to TRBJ2-7; possibly TRBD1 for D (6 bases). The CDR3 spans 13 residues. Germline V gene sequence: CDR1 MNHEY, CDR2 SMNVEV (reference sequence). V gave up 5 bases and J gave up 6 bases, with 14 bases separating them.

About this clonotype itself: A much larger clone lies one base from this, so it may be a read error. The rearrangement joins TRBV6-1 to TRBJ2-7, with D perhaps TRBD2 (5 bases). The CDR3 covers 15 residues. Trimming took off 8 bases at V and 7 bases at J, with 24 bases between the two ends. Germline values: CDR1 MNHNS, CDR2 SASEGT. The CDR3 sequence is CASGNTGWNSGEQYF. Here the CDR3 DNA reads TGTGCCAGCGGCAATACGGGATGGAATTCGGGGGAGCAGTACTTC.

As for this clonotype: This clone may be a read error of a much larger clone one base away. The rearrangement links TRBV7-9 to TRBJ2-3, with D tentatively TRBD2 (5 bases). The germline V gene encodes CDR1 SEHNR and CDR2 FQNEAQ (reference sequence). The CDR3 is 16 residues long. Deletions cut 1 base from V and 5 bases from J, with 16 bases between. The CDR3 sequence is CASSLVPGYGIDTQYF. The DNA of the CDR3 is TGTGCCAGCAGCTTAGTCCCGGGGTACGGCATAGATACGCAGTATTTT.

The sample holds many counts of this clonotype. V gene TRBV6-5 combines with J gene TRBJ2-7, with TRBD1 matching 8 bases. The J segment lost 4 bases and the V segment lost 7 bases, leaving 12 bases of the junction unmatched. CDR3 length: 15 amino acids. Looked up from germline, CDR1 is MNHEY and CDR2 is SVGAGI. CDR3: CASKGWAGGGYEQYF. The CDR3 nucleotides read TGTGCCAGCAAGGGTTGGGCAGGGGGCGGTTACGAGCAGTACTTC.

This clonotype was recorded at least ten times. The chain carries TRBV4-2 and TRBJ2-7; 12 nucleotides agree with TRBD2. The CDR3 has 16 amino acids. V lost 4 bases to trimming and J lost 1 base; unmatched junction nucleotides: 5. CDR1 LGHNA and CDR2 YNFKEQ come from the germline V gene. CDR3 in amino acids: CASSPETSGSSYEQYF. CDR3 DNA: TGTGCCAGCAGCCCCGAGACTAGCGGGAGTTCCTACGAGCAGTACTTC.

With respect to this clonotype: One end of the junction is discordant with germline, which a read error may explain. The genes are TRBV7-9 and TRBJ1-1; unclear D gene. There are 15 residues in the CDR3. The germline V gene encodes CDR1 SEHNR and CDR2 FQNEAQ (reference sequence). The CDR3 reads CASSLDEVMNTAAFF. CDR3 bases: TGTGCCAGCAGCTTAGATGAAGTAATGAACACTGCAGCTTTCTTT.

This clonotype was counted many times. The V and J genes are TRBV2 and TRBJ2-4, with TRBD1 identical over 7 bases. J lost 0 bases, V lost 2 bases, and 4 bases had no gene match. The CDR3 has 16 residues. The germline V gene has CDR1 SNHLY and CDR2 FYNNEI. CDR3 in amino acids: CASSELGQLAKNIQYF. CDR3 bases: TGTGCCAGCAGTGAATTGGGACAGCTAGCCAAAAACATTCAGTACTTC.